A few counts support the clone carrying this TCR beta chain. No antigen is known for it. Trimming stripped 4 bases from V and 1 base from J, with 5 bases between. This CDR3 is built from 14 residues. CDR1 is LGHNA and CDR2 is YSLEER in the germline V gene. The source of the sample is a study of T-cell reconstitution after alpha-beta-depleted transplantation in children. Study conclusions and caveats: Two months or so post-transplant, alpha-beta T cells reportedly derived from several hundred expanded graft clones. Recipient T cells and thymic progenitors that survived gave rise to the high TCRbeta diversity observed at day 60 in some patients. T-cell counts and diversity were attributed mostly to newly produced T cells one year after transplant.

Unique molecular identifiers featured in how the TCRbeta library was prepared. Via MiXCR, TCRdb re-called the PCR reads, giving one row per CDR3 protein. The sample has 540,000 or so distinct CDR3 sequences, roughly 24% seen once. The receptor comes from a boy under two years old who had a stem cell transplant for acute myeloid leukemia, so the T cells may come from the graft donor. The sample here was PBMCs, mostly from graft donor cells, taken 360 days after TCRalphabeta/CD19-depleted stem cell transplant. The chain is built from TRBV4-3 and TRBJ2-6; no reliable D call. The CDR3, as DNA: TGCGCCAGCAGCCTCCAATCTGGGGCCAACGTCCTGACTTTC. The encoded protein is CASSLQSGANVLTF.